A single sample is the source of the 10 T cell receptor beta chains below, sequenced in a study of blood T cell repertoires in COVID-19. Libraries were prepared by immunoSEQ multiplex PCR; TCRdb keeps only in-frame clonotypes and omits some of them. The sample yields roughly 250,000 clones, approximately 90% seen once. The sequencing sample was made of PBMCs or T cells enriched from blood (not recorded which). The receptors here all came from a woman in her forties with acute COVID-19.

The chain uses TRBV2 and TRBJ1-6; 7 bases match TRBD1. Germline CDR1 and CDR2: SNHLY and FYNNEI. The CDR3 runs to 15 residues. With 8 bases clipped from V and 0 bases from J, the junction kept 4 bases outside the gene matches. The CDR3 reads CASRQGGSYNSPLHF. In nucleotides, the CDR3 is TGTGCCAGCCGGCAGGGGGGCTCCTATAATTCACCCCTCCACTTT.

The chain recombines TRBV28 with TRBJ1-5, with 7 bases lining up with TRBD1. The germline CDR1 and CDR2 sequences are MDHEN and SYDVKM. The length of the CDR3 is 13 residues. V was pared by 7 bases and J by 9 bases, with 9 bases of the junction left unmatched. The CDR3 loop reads CASTQGGAGPQHF. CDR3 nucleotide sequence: TGTGCCAGCACCCAAGGGGGCGCCGGGCCCCAGCATTTT.

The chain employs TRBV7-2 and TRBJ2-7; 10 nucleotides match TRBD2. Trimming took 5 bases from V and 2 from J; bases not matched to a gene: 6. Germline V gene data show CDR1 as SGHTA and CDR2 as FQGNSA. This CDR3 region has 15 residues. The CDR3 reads CASSPRSGGAYEQYF. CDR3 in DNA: TGTGCCAGCAGCCCCCGAAGCGGGGGGGCCTACGAGCAGTACTTC.

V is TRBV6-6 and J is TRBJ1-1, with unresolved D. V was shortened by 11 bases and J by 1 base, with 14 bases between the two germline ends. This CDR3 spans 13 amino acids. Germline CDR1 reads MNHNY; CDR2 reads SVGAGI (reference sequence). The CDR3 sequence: CAASGVRNTEAFF. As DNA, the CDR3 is TGTGCCGCGTCCGGGGTCCGGAACACTGAAGCTTTCTTT.

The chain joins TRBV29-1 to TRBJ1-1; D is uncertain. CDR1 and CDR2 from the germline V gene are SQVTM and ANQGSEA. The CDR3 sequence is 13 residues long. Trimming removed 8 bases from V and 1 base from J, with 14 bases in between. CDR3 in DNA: TGCAGCACTGCCCGCCCCCCGAACACTGAAGCTTTCTTT. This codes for CSTARPPNTEAFF.

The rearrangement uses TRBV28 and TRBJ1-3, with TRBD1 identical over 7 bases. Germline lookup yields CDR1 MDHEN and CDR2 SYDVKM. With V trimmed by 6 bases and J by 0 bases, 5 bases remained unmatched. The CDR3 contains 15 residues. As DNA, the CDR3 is TGTGCCAGCAGGAAAGGGACAGCCTCTGGAAACACCATATATTTT. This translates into CASRKGTASGNTIYF.

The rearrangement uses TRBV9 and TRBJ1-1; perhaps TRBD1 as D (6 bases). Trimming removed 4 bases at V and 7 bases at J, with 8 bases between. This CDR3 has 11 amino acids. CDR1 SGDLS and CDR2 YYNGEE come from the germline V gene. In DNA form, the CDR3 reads TGTGCCAGCAGCAGGACAGTTGAAGCTTTCTTT. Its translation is CASSRTVEAFF. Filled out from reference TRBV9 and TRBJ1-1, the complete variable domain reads DSGVTQTPKHLITATGQRVTLRCSPRSGDLSVYWYQQSLDQGLQFLIQYYNGEERAKGNILERFSAQQFPDLHSELNLSSLELGDSALYFCASSRTVEAFFGQGTRLTVV.

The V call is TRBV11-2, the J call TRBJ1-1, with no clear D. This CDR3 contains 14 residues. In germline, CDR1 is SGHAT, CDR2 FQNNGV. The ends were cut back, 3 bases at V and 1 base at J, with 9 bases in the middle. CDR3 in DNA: TGTGCCAGCAGCTTGCGGGTTGGGAACACTGAAGCTTTCTTT. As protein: CASSLRVGNTEAFF. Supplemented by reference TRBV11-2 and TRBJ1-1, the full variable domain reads EAGVAQSPRYKIIEKRQSVAFWCNPISGHATLYWYQQILGQGPKLLIQFQNNGVVDDSQLPKDRFSAERLKGVDSTLKIQPAKLEDSAVYLCASSLRVGNTEAFFGQGTRLTVV.

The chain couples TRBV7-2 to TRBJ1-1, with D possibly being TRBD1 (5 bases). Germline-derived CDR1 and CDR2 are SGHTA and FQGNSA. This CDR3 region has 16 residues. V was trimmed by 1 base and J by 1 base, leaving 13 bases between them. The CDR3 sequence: CASSLVGGRANTEAFF. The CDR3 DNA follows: TGTGCCAGCAGCTTAGTAGGTGGCAGGGCGAACACTGAAGCTTTCTTT.

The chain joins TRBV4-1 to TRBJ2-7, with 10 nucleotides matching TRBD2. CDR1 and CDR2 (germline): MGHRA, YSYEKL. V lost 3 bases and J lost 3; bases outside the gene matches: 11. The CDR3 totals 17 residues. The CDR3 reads CASSQVLAGGQGYEQYF. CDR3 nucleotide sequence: TGCGCCAGCAGCCAGGTGTTAGCGGGGGGCCAGGGCTACGAGCAGTACTTC.